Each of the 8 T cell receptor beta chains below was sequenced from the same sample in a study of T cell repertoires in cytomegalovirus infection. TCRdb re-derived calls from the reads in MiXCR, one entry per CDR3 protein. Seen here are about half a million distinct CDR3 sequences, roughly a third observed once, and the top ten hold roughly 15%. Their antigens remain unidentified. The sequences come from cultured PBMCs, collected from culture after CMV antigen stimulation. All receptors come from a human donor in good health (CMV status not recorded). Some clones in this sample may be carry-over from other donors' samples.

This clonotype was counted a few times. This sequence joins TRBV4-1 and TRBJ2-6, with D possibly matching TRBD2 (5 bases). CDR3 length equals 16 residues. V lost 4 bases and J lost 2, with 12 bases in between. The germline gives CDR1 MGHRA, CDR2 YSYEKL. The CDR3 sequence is CASSRLADTGANVLTF. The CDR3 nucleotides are TGCGCCAGCAGCCGTCTAGCAGACACTGGGGCCAACGTCCTGACTTTC.

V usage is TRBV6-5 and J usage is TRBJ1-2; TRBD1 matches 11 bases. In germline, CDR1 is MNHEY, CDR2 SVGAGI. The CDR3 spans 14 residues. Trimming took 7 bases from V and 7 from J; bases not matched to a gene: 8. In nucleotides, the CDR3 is TGTGCCAGCACCCACGGACAGGGGGCGAGTGGCTACACCTTC. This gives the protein CASTHGQGASGYTF.

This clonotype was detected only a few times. CDR3 amino acids: CASSLGPEETQYF. For the CDR3, the DNA is TGTGCCAGCAGCTTAGGGCCCGAGGAGACCCAGTACTTC. The chain employs TRBV7-8 and TRBJ2-5; D remains unclear. CDR1 and CDR2 (germline): SGHVS, FQNEAQ. Deletions cut 1 base from V and 5 bases from J, with 8 bases between. CDR3 size: 13 residues.

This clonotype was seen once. The CDR3 DNA reads TGTGCCACCAGTGACCCCACTGACGGGGACACTGAAGCTTTCTTT. Its protein is CATSDPTDGDTEAFF. This chain uses TRBV24-1 with TRBJ1-1; D remains unclear. The CDR3 contains 15 residues. V lost 4 bases and J lost 3, with 14 bases in between. The germline V gene has CDR1 KGHDR and CDR2 SFDVKD.

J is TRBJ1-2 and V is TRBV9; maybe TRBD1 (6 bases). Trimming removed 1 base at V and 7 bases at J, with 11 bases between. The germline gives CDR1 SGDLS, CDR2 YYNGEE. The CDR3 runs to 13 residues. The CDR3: CASSVSRGFGYTF. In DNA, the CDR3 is TGTGCCAGCAGCGTATCAAGGGGGTTTGGCTACACCTTC.

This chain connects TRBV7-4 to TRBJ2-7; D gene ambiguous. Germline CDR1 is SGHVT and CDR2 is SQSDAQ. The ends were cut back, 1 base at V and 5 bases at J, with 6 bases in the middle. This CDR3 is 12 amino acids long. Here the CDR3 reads CASSLGVNEQYV. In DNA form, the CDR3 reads TGTGCCAGCAGCTTAGGTGTCAACGAGCAGTACGTC.

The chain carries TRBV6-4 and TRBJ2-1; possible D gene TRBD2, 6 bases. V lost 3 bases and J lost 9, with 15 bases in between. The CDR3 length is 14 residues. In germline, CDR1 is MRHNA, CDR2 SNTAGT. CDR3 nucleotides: TGTGCCAGCAGTGAAGCGGCTAGCGCCGGTGAGCAGTTCTTC. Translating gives CASSEAASAGEQFF.

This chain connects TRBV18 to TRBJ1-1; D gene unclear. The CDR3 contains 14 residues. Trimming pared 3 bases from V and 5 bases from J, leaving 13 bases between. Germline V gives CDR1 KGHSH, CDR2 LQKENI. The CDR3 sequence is CASSPTREMTEAFF. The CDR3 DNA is TGTGCCAGCTCACCGACCCGCGAAATGACTGAAGCTTTCTTT.